The 8 T cell receptor beta chains below come from one sample, sequenced in a study of circulating CD8 cells and anti-PD-1 response in melanoma. Using around 15 ng of total RNA, TCR libraries were made with the QIAseq Immune Repertoire TCR panel. TCRdb fed the reads into MiXCR, producing one record per CDR3 protein. The sample records over 150 distinct CDR3 sequences, 14% being singletons. Live CD3+CD8+TCRalphabeta+ cells were sorted into four subsets by PD-1 and/or TIGIT. The sample here was CD8+ T cells from PBMCs, taken at baseline or after one month of anti-PD-1 therapy (not recorded which). The receptors shown here come from a human donor with melanoma.

About this clonotype itself: Without the conserved terminal phenylalanine or tryptophan, this CDR3 likely stems from a read error. This chain uses TRBV24-1 with TRBJ2-5; no clear D. CDR1 is KGHDR and CDR2 is SFDVKD in the germline V gene. The CDR3 is 15 amino acids. In DNA form, the CDR3 reads TGTGCCACCAGTGCTTGGAAAGACGGCCAAGGGACCCAGTACCTC. Residues: CATSAWKDGQGTQYL.

This clonotype is hyperexpanded within its sample. The chain uses TRBV19 and TRBJ1-1; 7 bases align to TRBD1. The CDR3 has 15 residues. The V gene end was trimmed by 6 bases and the J gene end by 4 bases; junction bases not matched to a gene: 11. CDR1 and CDR2 from the germline V gene are LNHDA and SQIVND (reference sequence). DNA for the CDR3: TGTGCCAGTAGGAACGAGGGGGCGAGACGCACTGAAGCTTTCTTT. Translated, it gives CASRNEGARRTEAFF.

Judged by abundance, this clonotype is hyperexpanded (1% or more). This rearrangement joins TRBV10-3 to TRBJ2-7, with 7 bases aligning to TRBD1. The germline V gene encodes CDR1 ENHRY and CDR2 SYGVKD. The CDR3 sequence is 14 residues long. V was clipped by 2 bases and J by 2 bases; unmatched bases: 3. The CDR3 is CAISEGTATYEQYF. In DNA, the CDR3 is TGTGCCATCAGTGAGGGGACAGCCACCTACGAGCAGTACTTC.

By frequency in the sample, this clonotype is medium-sized. The rearrangement joins TRBV20-1 to TRBJ2-3, with TRBD2 identical over 13 bases. Germline CDR1 is DFQATT and CDR2 is SNEGSKA (reference sequence). V shed 2 bases and J 5 bases; nucleotides not matched to a gene: 16. The CDR3 extends over 19 amino acids. CDR3 loop: CSARSAGTSGESNIDTQYF. CDR3 sequence (DNA): TGCAGTGCTAGATCAGCCGGGACTAGCGGGGAATCGAATATAGATACGCAGTATTTT.

This clonotype was seen only a few times. The junction departs from germline at one end; a sequencing error may be responsible. DNA for the CDR3: TGCAGCGGTGAAGCCCCCGGGCCCTGGAGGACTAAAGCTTTCTTT. Translation: CSGEAPGPWRTKAFF. The chain joins TRBV29-1 to TRBJ1-1; unclear D gene. Germline V gene lookup returns CDR1 SQVTM and CDR2 ANQGSEA. The CDR3 runs to 15 residues.

This clonotype is large within its sample. The DNA for the CDR3 is TGTGCCAGTAAACGGGAGGCAGGGACTAACACCGGGGAGCTGTTTTTT. Translation: CASKREAGTNTGELFF. This chain uses TRBV19 with TRBJ2-2, with 7 nucleotides matching TRBD2. CDR1 and CDR2 (germline): LNHDA, SQIVND (reference sequence). The V and J ends lost 7 bases and 2 bases, in that order; junction bases with no gene match: 10. This CDR3 is 16 amino acids long.

This clonotype is large. The V and J genes are TRBV6-5 and TRBJ2-1; no clear D gene. The CDR3 has 15 residues. V shed 3 bases and J shed 0 bases, with 9 bases lying between them. Looked up from germline, CDR1 is MNHEY and CDR2 is SVGAGI. CDR3 amino acids: CASSYTESSYNEQFF. CDR3 DNA: TGTGCCAGCAGTTATACAGAGAGCTCCTACAATGAGCAGTTCTTC.

In its sample, this clonotype was seen a few times. The rearrangement links TRBV5-4 to TRBJ2-1; D gene ambiguous. Looked up from germline, CDR1 is SGHNT and CDR2 is YYREEE (reference sequence). V dropped 5 bases and J dropped 8 bases, with 17 bases sitting between them. This CDR3 is 14 amino acids long. The CDR3 DNA reads TGTGCCAGCAGTCCGAGCGTAGTGGATTATGAGCAGTTCTTC. This gives the protein CASSPSVVDYEQFF. The full variable domain, rest sourced from reference TRBV5-4 and TRBJ2-1, is ETGVTQSPTHLIKTRGQQVTLRCSSQSGHNTVSWYQQALGQGPQFIFQYYREEENGRGNFPPRFSGLQFPNYSSELNVNALELDDSALYLCASSPSVVDYEQFFGPGTRLTVL.